The 14 T cell receptor beta chains below all came from one sample that was sequenced in a study of T-cell memory formation after mild COVID-19. TCRdb recomputed calls from the 5' RACE reads with MiXCR, one row per CDR3 protein. The sample yields 250,000 to 400,000 distinct CDR3 sequences, more than 13% seen once. The specimen sequenced was PBMCs or a T cell subset sorted from them (not recorded which). The receptor source for this set is a man between 18 and 29 years old who had mild COVID-19 (a few samples of this study predate the infection). Cell type and time point are not known.

Here the CDR3 reads CASSLRWAEYGYTF. The CDR3 coding sequence is TGTGCCAGTAGTCTGCGTTGGGCGGAATATGGCTACACCTTC. The chain joins TRBV19 to TRBJ1-2; D is ambiguous. Trimming took off 5 bases at V and 5 bases at J, with 15 bases between the two ends. The CDR3 totals 14 residues. The germline V gene has CDR1 LNHDA and CDR2 SQIVND (reference sequence).

In its sample, this clonotype was seen a few times. The V and J genes are TRBV4-2 and TRBJ2-1; D call uncertain. The length of the CDR3 is 15 residues. The V end was cut by 4 bases, the J end by 2 bases, with 12 bases between. Germline V gives CDR1 LGHNA, CDR2 YNFKEQ. As DNA, the CDR3 is TGTGCCAGCAGCCCCGAGTGGACGGCCTACAATGAGCAGTTCTTC. Its protein product is CASSPEWTAYNEQFF.

The chain carries TRBV7-2 and TRBJ1-1, with D perhaps matching TRBD1 (5 bases). CDR1 and CDR2 (germline): SGHTA, FQGNSA. The V end was cut by 5 bases, the J end by 0 bases, with 10 bases between. The CDR3 sequence is 14 residues long. The CDR3 is CASSKGTLNTEAFF. In DNA form, the CDR3 reads TGTGCCAGCAGCAAGGGGACCTTGAACACTGAAGCTTTCTTT.

The chain joins TRBV5-1 to TRBJ2-3, with D perhaps TRBD2 (5 bases). CDR3 length: 15 residues. The V and J ends lost 0 bases and 1 base respectively, with 9 bases between them. Germline CDR1 reads SGHRS; CDR2 reads YFSETQ. The CDR3 sequence is CASSLAGIRTDTQYF. CDR3 sequence (DNA): TGCGCCAGCAGCTTGGCCGGGATACGCACAGATACGCAGTATTTT.

The chain uses TRBV5-1 and TRBJ2-5, with 7 bases that match TRBD2. The CDR3 contains 15 residues. CDR1 SGHRS and CDR2 YFSETQ come from the germline V gene. Trimming cost V 3 bases and J 4 bases; bases outside gene matches: 9. CDR3 sequence: CASSWGSGEGETQYF. The CDR3 DNA follows: TGCGCCAGCAGCTGGGGAAGCGGGGAAGGAGAGACCCAGTACTTC.

In this sample, this clonotype turned up a few times. The gene calls are TRBV12-3 or TRBV12-4 and TRBJ2-3; D is unresolved. This CDR3 has 15 amino acids. V was pared by 1 base and J by 3 bases, with 11 bases between. In DNA form, the CDR3 reads TGTGCCAGCAGTTTAGAGGGCAGGTATACAGATACGCAGTATTTT. Translating it yields CASSLEGRYTDTQYF.

This clonotype showed up just a few times. V and J are TRBV4-1 and TRBJ1-5; D might be TRBD1 (5 bases). Germline assignment: CDR1 MGHRA and CDR2 YSYEKL. V shed 4 bases and J shed 0 bases, with 16 bases lying between them. This CDR3 has 17 amino acids. As DNA, the CDR3 is TGCGCCAGCAGCCCCGATTGGGGCCGTTATAGCAATCAGCCCCAGCATTTT. As protein: CASSPDWGRYSNQPQHF.

This clonotype was detected a few times. This chain links TRBV7-2 with TRBJ2-7; a possible D gene is TRBD2 (7 bases). The germline gives CDR1 SGHTA, CDR2 FQGNSA. The V end lost 7 bases, the J end lost 0 bases, and 16 bases lay between the germline ends. The CDR3 loop spans 15 amino acids. The CDR3: CASTATGGRSYEQYF. In nucleotides, the CDR3 is TGTGCCAGCACCGCGACGGGGGGCCGCTCCTACGAGCAGTACTTC.

The chain links TRBV18 to TRBJ2-1; the match to TRBD2 covers 9 bases. V trimming: 1 base; J trimming: 6 bases; junction bases outside the gene matches: 4. The CDR3 runs 15 residues. Germline CDR1 reads KGHSH; CDR2 reads LQKENI. The DNA for the CDR3 is TGTGCCAGCTCACCACTAGCGGGGGCCTTCAATGAGCAGTTCTTC. As protein: CASSPLAGAFNEQFF.

The chain uses TRBV12-5 and TRBJ2-1, with a possible D match to TRBD2 (6 bases). CDR1 is LGHNT, CDR2 FRNRAP, per germline. The CDR3 spans 15 residues. The V gene lost 0 bases and the J gene lost 2 bases, with 8 bases spanning the gap. This CDR3 is CASGLVRLAYNEQFF. The CDR3 region has the DNA TGTGCTAGTGGTTTGGTACGACTAGCCTACAATGAGCAGTTCTTC.

This clonotype has ten or more counts. The chain employs TRBV7-9 and TRBJ1-6; D remains ambiguous. The CDR3 is 14 residues long. Trimming stripped 1 base from V and 8 bases from J, with 9 bases between. The germline gives CDR1 SEHNR, CDR2 FQNEAQ (reference sequence). CDR3 residues: CASSLGVTHSPLHF. Written as DNA, the CDR3 is TGTGCCAGCAGCTTAGGTGTGACCCATTCACCCCTCCACTTT.

This clonotype appeared a few times. This rearrangement joins TRBV6-2 or TRBV6-3 to TRBJ2-5; 9 positions match TRBD2. The CDR3 covers 17 residues. Germline loops: CDR1 MNHEY, CDR2 SVGEGT. The J segment lost 5 bases and the V segment lost 4 bases, leaving 14 bases of the junction unmatched. CDR3 residues: CASSSALAGRVWETQYF. DNA for the CDR3: TGTGCCAGCAGTTCCGCGCTAGCGGGGAGGGTCTGGGAGACCCAGTACTTC.

This chain joins TRBV20-1 and TRBJ2-5; perhaps TRBD2 as D (6 bases). In germline, CDR1 is DFQATT, CDR2 SNEGSKA (reference sequence). V dropped 6 bases and J dropped 1 base, with 18 bases sitting between them. This CDR3 has 15 amino acids. The CDR3 protein is CSAPRLAEIQETQYF. CDR3 in DNA: TGCAGTGCCCCACGGTTAGCGGAAATCCAAGAGACCCAGTACTTC.

This clonotype was seen only a few times. V and J are TRBV4-3 and TRBJ1-6; D remains unclear. Trimming stripped 0 bases from V and 10 bases from J, with 19 bases between. CDR3 length: 17 residues. The V gene's germline CDR1 is LGHNA and CDR2 YSLEER. The CDR3 sequence is CASSQEFSQLLGSPLHF. In nucleotides, the CDR3 is TGCGCCAGCAGCCAAGAATTTTCACAGCTACTTGGGTCACCCCTCCACTTT.